The 28 T cell receptor beta chains given below trace back to one sample, sequenced in a study of blood T cell repertoires in COVID-19. Clones were sequenced by immunoSEQ multiplex PCR, and TCRdb holds only the in-frame ones, with some missing. The table has 71,000 or so clones, approximately 87% seen once; the top ten hold around a sixth. Material: peripheral blood. The receptors derive from a man older than 75 in a cohort sampled during active COVID-19.

The chain uses TRBV5-5 and TRBJ2-1; the match to TRBD1 covers 7 bases. From germline, CDR1 is SGHKS and CDR2 YYEKEE (reference sequence). Trimming at V came to 1 base and at J to 6 bases, leaving 1 base not matched to a gene. This CDR3 is built from 13 residues. The CDR3 DNA reads as TGTGCCAGCAGCTTGAACAGGGGCAATGAGCAGTTCTTC. Protein sequence: CASSLNRGNEQFF.

This clone was seen once. In DNA, the CDR3 is TGTGCCAGCAGCCCCAGGGACAGTCGGGCTTTCTTT. Its protein is CASSPRDSRAFF. The V and J genes are TRBV7-8 and TRBJ1-1, with TRBD1 identical over 7 bases. Per germline, CDR1 SGHVS and CDR2 FQNEAQ. J was trimmed by 11 bases and V by 5 bases; bases with no gene match: 8. The CDR3 contains 12 residues.

The CDR3 region is CASRGQALRSYTF. The CDR3 nucleotides read TGTGCCAGCAGGGGACAGGCCCTACGTAGCTACACCTTC. V gene TRBV2 combines with J gene TRBJ1-2; 8 bases line up with TRBD1. The CDR3 is made up of 13 amino acids. V trimming: 6 bases; J trimming: 9 bases; junction bases outside the gene matches: 9. The germline gives CDR1 SNHLY, CDR2 FYNNEI. The entire variable domain, with the rest obtained from reference TRBV2 and TRBJ1-2, is as follows: EPEVTQTPSHQVTQMGQEVILRCVPISNHLYFYWYRQILGQKVEFLVSFYNNEISEKSEIFDDQFSVERPDGSNFTLKIRSTKLEDSAMYFCASRGQALRSYTFGSGTRLTVV.

The chain combines TRBV29-1 with TRBJ2-3; TRBD2 agrees at 12 bases. The CDR3 length is 17 residues. The germline CDR1 and CDR2 sequences are SQVTM and ANQGSEA. J was trimmed by 4 bases and V by 3 bases; bases with no gene match: 11. CDR3 region: CSVDRASGGASSDTQYF. In DNA form, the CDR3 reads TGCAGCGTTGATCGAGCTAGCGGGGGGGCCAGTTCAGATACGCAGTATTTT.

V gene TRBV5-1 combines with J gene TRBJ2-3; 8 positions agree with TRBD2. V lost 6 bases and J lost 4; bases outside the gene matches: 13. From germline, CDR1 is SGHRS and CDR2 YFSETQ. The CDR3 is 16 amino acids. CDR3 nucleotides: TGCGCCAGCACCCCGGGACGGGGGGGGGCTGCAGATACGCAGTATTTT. Amino acid sequence: CASTPGRGGAADTQYF.

The chain joins TRBV6-6 to TRBJ1-5; D might be TRBD1 (6 bases). V lost 6 bases and J lost 7, with 16 bases in between. In germline, CDR1 is MNHNY, CDR2 SVGAGI (reference sequence). The CDR3 has 14 amino acids. The chain's CDR3 is CASRYRDGRQPQHF. CDR3 coding DNA: TGTGCCAGCAGGTACAGGGATGGGAGACAGCCCCAGCATTTT.

CDR3 bases: TGTGCCAGCAGCTTGCCAGGCTCGTTTTCACCCCTCCACTTT. This sequence encodes CASSLPGSFSPLHF. The chain links TRBV5-6 to TRBJ1-6; D call uncertain. Germline loops: CDR1 SGHDT, CDR2 YYEEEE. This CDR3 has 14 amino acids. Trimming removed 1 base from V and 9 bases from J, with 11 bases in between.

The V call is TRBV9, the J call TRBJ2-1; the match to TRBD2 covers 7 bases. Per the germline V gene, CDR1 is SGDLS and CDR2 is YYNGEE. The trim removed 5 bases at V and 9 bases at J, leaving 17 bases unmatched. CDR3 length equals 16 residues. CDR3 residues: CASRTFGRGRSGEQFF. Written as DNA, the CDR3 is TGTGCCAGCAGGACATTCGGGCGGGGGAGATCGGGTGAGCAGTTCTTC.

This chain uses TRBV6-4 with TRBJ1-1, with a weak D call TRBD1 (6 bases). The V and J ends lost 6 bases and 2 bases respectively, with 10 bases between them. The CDR3 length is 13 residues. Germline V gene sequence: CDR1 MRHNA, CDR2 SNTAGT. The DNA of the CDR3 is TGTGCCAGCAGCCAGGGGCGAAACACTGAAGCTTTCTTT. This sequence encodes CASSQGRNTEAFF.

The chain carries TRBV15 and TRBJ1-2, with D perhaps matching TRBD1 (6 bases). Trimming took off 3 bases at V and 4 bases at J, with 18 bases between the two ends. Germline-derived CDR1 and CDR2 are LNHNV and YYDKDF (reference sequence). The CDR3 extends over 16 amino acids. The CDR3 DNA follows: TGTGCCACCAGCAGGGAATATGGGGGGGCCCGCTATGGCTACACCTTC. This gives the protein CATSREYGGARYGYTF.

The chain carries TRBV20-1 and TRBJ2-7; D is uncertain. The CDR3 covers 11 residues. The germline V gene has CDR1 DFQATT and CDR2 SNEGSKA (reference sequence). V lost 3 bases and J 4 bases, leaving 7 bases between the germline ends. The CDR3: CSASISYEQYF. CDR3 in DNA: TGCAGTGCTAGTATCAGTTACGAGCAGTACTTC.

The V call is TRBV5-4, the J call TRBJ2-1; 11 positions match TRBD1. The CDR3 extends over 15 amino acids. The V gene's germline CDR1 is SGHNT and CDR2 YYREEE (reference sequence). The V and J ends lost 3 bases and 2 bases, in that order; junction bases with no gene match: 1. Here the CDR3 reads CASSSGQGAYNEQFF. The CDR3 DNA sequence: TGTGCCAGCAGCTCGGGACAGGGGGCCTACAATGAGCAGTTCTTC.

This chain uses TRBV5-6 with TRBJ2-3, with D perhaps matching TRBD1 (6 bases). Trimming removed 4 bases from V and 4 bases from J, with 13 bases in between. This CDR3 comprises 14 residues. In germline, CDR1 is SGHDT, CDR2 YYEEEE. CDR3 protein: CASSPWTESDTQYF. Here the CDR3 DNA reads TGTGCCAGCAGCCCATGGACAGAGTCAGATACGCAGTATTTT.

The DNA for the CDR3 is TGTGCCGGAGACAGGAACGGCGCCGGGGAGCTGTTTTTT. This encodes CAGDRNGAGELFF. This chain connects TRBV2 to TRBJ2-2, with a possible D match to TRBD1 (6 bases). V was clipped by 11 bases and J by 6 bases, with 16 bases between them. CDR1 is SNHLY, CDR2 FYNNEI, per germline. The CDR3 has 13 amino acids.

Regarding this clone: This sample also contains other DNA sequences that code for the same CDR3. The CDR3: CASSRGYQETQYF. For the CDR3, the DNA is TGTGCCAGCAGTAGGGGTTACCAAGAGACCCAGTACTTC. This chain links TRBV6-5 with TRBJ2-5, with a possible D match to TRBD1 (5 bases). The CDR3 loop spans 13 amino acids. Germline V gene sequence: CDR1 MNHEY, CDR2 SVGAGI. V lost 5 bases and J lost 0, with 7 bases in between.

The chain recombines TRBV29-1 with TRBJ2-3; 7 nucleotides align to TRBD2. V was clipped by 4 bases and J by 0 bases; unmatched bases: 7. The germline V gene has CDR1 SQVTM and CDR2 ANQGSEA. CDR3 size: 15 residues. Here the CDR3 reads CSVGSPRGSTDTQYF. The CDR3 bases are TGCAGCGTTGGTAGCCCGCGGGGGAGCACAGATACGCAGTATTTT.

The chain carries TRBV9 and TRBJ2-3, with a weak D call TRBD2 (6 bases). Germline-derived CDR1 and CDR2 are SGDLS and YYNGEE. Trimming took off 2 bases at V and 2 bases at J, with 15 bases between the two ends. This CDR3 region has 16 residues. The CDR3 region has the DNA TGTGCCAGCAGCGTTTTCCGCGGGGAGTTCACAGATACGCAGTATTTT. This encodes CASSVFRGEFTDTQYF.

The gene calls are TRBV18 and TRBJ1-5; D gene unclear. Germline-derived CDR1 and CDR2 are KGHSH and LQKENI. The CDR3 is 13 residues long. V was clipped by 2 bases and J by 5 bases, with 7 bases between them. The CDR3 protein is CASSPSGDQPQHF. DNA for the CDR3: TGTGCCAGCTCACCATCCGGGGATCAGCCCCAGCATTTT.

The chain combines TRBV5-4 with TRBJ2-5, with 8 bases identical to TRBD1. The CDR3 runs to 14 residues. From germline, CDR1 is SGHNT and CDR2 YYREEE (reference sequence). The J segment lost 7 bases and the V segment lost 3 bases, leaving 8 bases of the junction unmatched. CDR3: CASSSKQGGVTQYF. The DNA of the CDR3 is TGTGCCAGCAGCTCTAAACAGGGGGGTGTGACCCAGTACTTC.

This clone was observed a handful of times. The genes are TRBV7-9 and TRBJ2-7; 7 nucleotides agree with TRBD1. V trimming: 4 bases; J trimming: 0 bases; junction bases outside the gene matches: 6. There are 15 residues in the CDR3. Per germline, CDR1 SEHNR and CDR2 FQNEAQ (reference sequence). The CDR3 nucleotides are TGTGCCAGCAGCTCCTCAGGGGGTAGCTCCTACGAGCAGTACGTC. The encoded protein is CASSSSGGSSYEQYV.

The rearrangement joins TRBV5-1 to TRBJ2-7, with no clear D. Trimming left V 2 bases short and J 3 bases short, with 9 bases between. The CDR3 is 13 amino acids. Germline-derived CDR1 and CDR2 are SGHRS and YFSETQ. CDR3 amino acids: CASSLEPFYEQYV. The CDR3 nucleotides are TGCGCCAGCAGCTTAGAGCCCTTCTACGAGCAGTACGTC.

This clone was recorded only once. The chain joins TRBV10-3 to TRBJ2-3; 7 positions agree with TRBD1. The CDR3 spans 15 residues. Germline V gene data show CDR1 as ENHRY and CDR2 as SYGVKD. With V trimmed by 1 base and J by 0 bases, 1 base remained unmatched. In DNA, the CDR3 is TGTGCCATCAGTGAGTGGGGACAGAGCACAGATACGCAGTATTTT. Translated: CAISEWGQSTDTQYF.

The sample holds one count of this clone. The chain recombines TRBV21-1 with TRBJ1-1; the table's D gene call, TRBD1, was not cross checked with the DNA. TRBV21-1 has pseudogene status. CDR3 size: 15 residues. The DNA for the CDR3 is TGTGCCAGCAGCAGGAGAGACAGACCGAACACTGAAGCTTTCTTT. This sequence encodes CASSRRDRPNTEAFF.

This clone has a handful of counts. The chain recombines TRBV7-2 with TRBJ2-4, with TRBD2 matching over 13 bases. The CDR3 consists of 18 residues. Unmatched junction bases numbered 8, after V lost 6 bases and J lost 0 bases. From germline, CDR1 is SGHTA and CDR2 FQGNSA. The CDR3 DNA reads as TGTGCCAGCAGGCTTACTAGCGGGGGGGCAAAAGCCAAAAACATTCAGTACTTC. Its translation is CASRLTSGGAKAKNIQYF. The full variable domain, its missing parts supplied by reference TRBV7-2 and TRBJ2-4, is GAGVSQSPSNKVTEKGKDVELRCDPISGHTALYWYRQSLGQGLEFLIYFQGNSAPDKSGLPSDRFSAERTGGSVSTLTIQRTQQEDSAVYLCASRLTSGGAKAKNIQYFGAGTRLSVL.

This sequence joins TRBV27 and TRBJ1-5; no reliable D call. The V gene lost 7 bases and the J gene lost 2 bases, with 15 bases spanning the gap. Germline V gene sequence: CDR1 MNHEY, CDR2 SMNVEV (reference sequence). The CDR3 runs to 15 residues. CDR3 protein: CASTRTGIGNQPQHF. In DNA, the CDR3 is TGTGCCAGCACCCGGACTGGGATAGGCAATCAGCCCCAGCATTTT.

To note about this clone: At one of its ends the junction is not consistent with the germline gene, which may arise from a read error. J is TRBJ1-3 and V is TRBV28; the match to TRBD1 covers 7 bases. The CDR3 totals 13 residues. CDR1 is MDHEN, CDR2 SYDVKM, per germline. The CDR3 bases are TGTGTCAGCCACAGGGGCTCTGGAAACACCATATATTTT. Protein product: CVSHRGSGNTIYF.

The J gene is TRBJ1-6, the V gene TRBV27; D may be TRBD1 (5 bases). CDR1 is MNHEY, CDR2 SMNVEV, per germline (reference sequence). This CDR3 spans 18 amino acids. V lost 3 bases and J lost 0, with 15 bases in between. The DNA of the CDR3 is TGTGCCAGCAGTTTGCAGGTGGACACGAGCTCCTATAATTCACCCCTCCACTTT. Amino acid sequence: CASSLQVDTSSYNSPLHF.

The chain employs TRBV9 and TRBJ1-2; tentatively, D is TRBD1 (5 bases). Between the trimmed V and J ends, which lost 0 bases and 5 bases, there was a span of 17 bases. CDR1 and CDR2 from the germline V gene are SGDLS and YYNGEE. The CDR3 covers 16 residues. The CDR3 nucleotides read TGTGCCAGCAGCGTAGGTGGCAGGGAGGACCCTTATGGCTACACCTTC. Its protein is CASSVGGREDPYGYTF. The variable domain in full, with the rest retrieved from reference TRBV9 and TRBJ1-2, is DSGVTQTPKHLITATGQRVTLRCSPRSGDLSVYWYQQSLDQGLQFLIQYYNGEERAKGNILERFSAQQFPDLHSELNLSSLELGDSALYFCASSVGGREDPYGYTFGSGTRLTVV.